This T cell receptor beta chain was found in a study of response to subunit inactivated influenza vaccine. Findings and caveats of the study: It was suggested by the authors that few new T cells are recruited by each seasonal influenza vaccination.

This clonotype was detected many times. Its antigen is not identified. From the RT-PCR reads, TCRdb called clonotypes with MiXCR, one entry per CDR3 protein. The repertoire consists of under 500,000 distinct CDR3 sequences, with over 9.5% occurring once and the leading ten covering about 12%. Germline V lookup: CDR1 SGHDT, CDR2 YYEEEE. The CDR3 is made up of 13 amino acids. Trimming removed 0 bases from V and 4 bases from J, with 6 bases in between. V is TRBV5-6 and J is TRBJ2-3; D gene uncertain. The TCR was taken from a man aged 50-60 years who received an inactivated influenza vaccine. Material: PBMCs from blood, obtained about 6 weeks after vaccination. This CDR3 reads CASSLGVSDTQYF. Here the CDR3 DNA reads TGTGCCAGCAGCTTGGGAGTTTCAGATACGCAGTATTTT.